This is a list of T cell receptor beta chains from one sample in a study of early T cells in non-severe SARS-CoV-2 infection. TCRdb re-called the 5' RACE reads through MiXCR, storing one row per CDR3 protein. The sample gives approximately 20,000 distinct CDR3 sequences, approximately 5% of which show up once; around 4.5% is in the top ten. Sequenced: whole blood. These receptor sequences come from an adult who was a healthcare worker with PCR-confirmed SARS-CoV-2 infection or an uninfected control (not recorded which). Both conserved end residues are part of each CDR3. Each record gives: clone size, D gene, V gene, J gene, CDR3 protein, CDR3 DNA. A D gene is named only where the DNA matches it firmly. Only part of the rows carry a size: once, few, many, or a class if the clone is expanded.

clone_size: many
d_call: -
v_call: TRBV10-3
j_call: TRBJ1-1
cdr3_aa: CAISELGHTEAFF
cdr3_nt: TGTGCCATCAGTGAGCTGGGCCACACTGAAGCTTTCTTT

clone_size: -
d_call: -
v_call: TRBV4-3
j_call: TRBJ2-4
cdr3_aa: CASSQDLGLRRQYF
cdr3_nt: TGCGCCAGCAGCCAAGATCTCGGCTTGCGGCGTCAGTACTTC

clone_size: many
d_call: TRBD2
v_call: TRBV4-3
j_call: TRBJ2-3
cdr3_aa: CASSQETSGGTDTQYF
cdr3_nt: TGCGCCAGCAGCCAAGAGACTAGCGGGGGGACAGATACGCAGTATTTT

clone_size: many
d_call: -
v_call: TRBV27
j_call: TRBJ1-3
cdr3_aa: CASSIRAGGNTIYF
cdr3_nt: TGTGCCAGCAGCATCAGGGCTGGGGGAAACACCATATATTTT

clone_size: few
d_call: TRBD1
v_call: TRBV2
j_call: TRBJ2-5
cdr3_aa: CASSLNRDRGVTQYF
cdr3_nt: TGTGCCAGCAGTCTCAATCGGGACAGGGGTGTGACCCAGTACTTC

clone_size: -
d_call: -
v_call: TRBV6-1
j_call: TRBJ2-2
cdr3_aa: CASSEAPGPGELFF
cdr3_nt: TGTGCCAGCAGTGAAGCGCCGGGGCCCGGGGAGCTGTTTTTT

clone_size: medium-sized
d_call: -
v_call: TRBV27
j_call: TRBJ2-7
cdr3_aa: CASSSPAYEQYF
cdr3_nt: TGTGCCAGCAGTTCCCCAGCCTACGAGCAGTACTTC

clone_size: -
d_call: TRBD1
v_call: TRBV4-3
j_call: TRBJ1-2
cdr3_aa: CASSQGDRGTIDYGYTF
cdr3_nt: TGCGCCAGCAGCCAAGGAGACAGGGGCACCATAGACTATGGCTACACCTTC

clone_size: many
d_call: -
v_call: TRBV7-9
j_call: TRBJ2-1
cdr3_aa: CASSSGAWDEQFF
cdr3_nt: TGTGCCAGCAGCTCCGGGGCCTGGGATGAGCAGTTCTTC

clone_size: many
d_call: TRBD1
v_call: TRBV4-1
j_call: TRBJ2-7
cdr3_aa: CASSLGTGGSYEQYF
cdr3_nt: TGCGCCAGCAGCCTAGGGACAGGCGGCTCCTACGAGCAGTACTTC

clone_size: many
d_call: -
v_call: TRBV13
j_call: TRBJ2-3
cdr3_aa: CASSFGLRWSQYF
cdr3_nt: TGTGCCAGCAGCTTTGGACTCCGATGGTCGCAGTATTTT